This passage covers 6 T cell receptor beta chains from one sample sequenced in a study of blood T cell repertoires in COVID-19. Method: immunoSEQ multiplex PCR; TCRdb's copy keeps in-frame clones and lacks some. The sample has about 170,000 clones; roughly 84% are singletons. Sequencing was done on a sample of peripheral blood. All receptors come from a human donor with acute or convalescent COVID-19. The donor label of this sample is uncertain.

This chain links TRBV2 with TRBJ2-2; TRBD1 might be the D (6 bases). Germline assignment: CDR1 SNHLY and CDR2 FYNNEI. The CDR3 extends over 12 amino acids. Trimming pared 6 bases from V and 7 bases from J, leaving 9 bases between. The CDR3 sequence is CASRYRVGELFF. In DNA, the CDR3 is TGTGCCAGCAGGTACAGGGTCGGGGAGCTGTTTTTT.

The rearrangement joins TRBV18 to TRBJ1-4, with TRBD1 identical over 7 bases. The trim removed 4 bases at V and 7 bases at J, leaving 3 bases unmatched. CDR3 length: 13 amino acids. The germline V gene encodes CDR1 KGHSH and CDR2 LQKENI. DNA of the CDR3: TGTGCCAGCTCACGACAGGGTGGTGAAAAACTGTTTTTT. Translated, it gives CASSRQGGEKLFF.

CDR3 nucleotide sequence: TGTGCCATCAGTGTAAGCCCCCAGGGCTACGAGCAGTACTTC. Amino acid sequence: CAISVSPQGYEQYF. This rearrangement joins TRBV10-3 to TRBJ2-7; TRBD1 is a possible D gene (5 bases). This CDR3 is built from 14 residues. Deletions cut 4 bases from V and 3 bases from J, with 13 bases between. Germline V gene lookup returns CDR1 ENHRY and CDR2 SYGVKD.

This clone was counted ten times or more. The chain carries TRBV5-4 and TRBJ2-1; TRBD2 matches 13 bases. This CDR3 is built from 15 residues. J gave up 7 bases and V 3 bases, and 4 bases lay outside the gene matches. Germline CDR1 reads SGHNT; CDR2 reads YYREEE (reference sequence). The CDR3, as DNA: TGTGCCAGCAGCTCGGGACTAGCGGGAACGAATGAGCAGTTCTTC. Its translation is CASSSGLAGTNEQFF. The full variable domain, with the rest looked up from reference TRBV5-4 and TRBJ2-1, is ETGVTQSPTHLIKTRGQQVTLRCSSQSGHNTVSWYQQALGQGPQFIFQYYREEENGRGNFPPRFSGLQFPNYSSELNVNALELDDSALYLCASSSGLAGTNEQFFGPGTRLTVL.

The chain combines TRBV20-1 with TRBJ1-5; possible D gene TRBD1, 6 bases. In germline, CDR1 is DFQATT, CDR2 SNEGSKA (reference sequence). V dropped 3 bases and J dropped 3 bases, with 18 bases sitting between them. This CDR3 spans 16 amino acids. CDR3 bases: TGCAGTGCTAGTGTGGGCGCAGGGGCCCACAATCAGCCCCAGCATTTT. It encodes CSASVGAGAHNQPQHF.

This clone was detected only a few times. This chain joins TRBV5-1 and TRBJ2-1; tentative D call: TRBD2 (6 bases). The CDR3 sequence is 14 residues long. V lost 0 bases and J lost 4, with 8 bases in between. Per the germline V gene, CDR1 is SGHRS and CDR2 is YFSETQ. CDR3 region: CASSLGDSYNEQFF. The CDR3 nucleotides read TGCGCCAGCAGCTTGGGGGACTCGTACAATGAGCAGTTCTTC.